At least ten counts were recorded for the clone carrying this TCR beta chain. Its antigen is as yet unknown. TCRdb reanalysed the 5' RACE reads using MiXCR and keeps one entry per CDR3 protein. The table shows 300,000 to 400,000 distinct CDR3 sequences, with 8.7% occurring only once. This entry is derived from a study of T cells after yellow fever vaccination. Overall study: Some fractions had low cell numbers, and these were prepared with SMART-Seq v4 Ultra Low Input. Whole-study findings and limits: Weaker in magnitude, the secondary response showed a faster peak on day 5 versus 15.

This receptor was taken from a young man who received the YFV17D yellow fever vaccine. Sequences were derived from PBMCs, sampled on the day of the first yellow fever vaccination.

CDR3 in DNA: TGTGCCAGCAGCGTAGCAGCGGGGACTAACTATGGCTACACCTTC. It specifies CASSVAAGTNYGYTF. This chain connects TRBV9 to TRBJ1-2; D gene ambiguous. V was clipped by 0 bases and J by 0 bases, with 9 bases between them. CDR3 size: 15 residues. The V gene's germline CDR1 is SGDLS and CDR2 YYNGEE.